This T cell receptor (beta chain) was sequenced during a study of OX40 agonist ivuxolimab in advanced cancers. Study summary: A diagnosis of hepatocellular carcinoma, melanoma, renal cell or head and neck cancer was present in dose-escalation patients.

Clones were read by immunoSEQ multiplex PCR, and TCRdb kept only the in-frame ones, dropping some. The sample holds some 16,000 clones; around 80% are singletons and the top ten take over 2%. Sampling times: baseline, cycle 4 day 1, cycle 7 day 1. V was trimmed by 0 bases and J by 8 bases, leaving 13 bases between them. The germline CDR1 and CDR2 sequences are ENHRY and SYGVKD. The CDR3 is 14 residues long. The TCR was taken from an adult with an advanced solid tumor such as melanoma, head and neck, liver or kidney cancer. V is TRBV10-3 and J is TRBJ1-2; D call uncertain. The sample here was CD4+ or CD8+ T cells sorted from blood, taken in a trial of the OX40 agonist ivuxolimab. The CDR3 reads CAISESGRSGGYTF. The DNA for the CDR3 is TGTGCCATCAGTGAGTCGGGGAGATCCGGAGGCTACACCTTC.